This T cell receptor (beta chain) stems from a study of OX40 agonist ivuxolimab in advanced cancers. Sequencing used immunoSEQ multiplex PCR; TCRdb keeps in-frame clones, though not all of them. The table includes about 75,000 clones, approximately 84% detected once. The cohort excluded patients with autoimmune disease history or systemic immunosuppression. The CDR3 is 18 residues long. CDR1 and CDR2 from the germline V gene are SGHTA and FQGNSA. The TCR sequence derives from an adult with an advanced solid tumor such as melanoma, head and neck, liver or kidney cancer. The rearrangement links TRBV7-2 to TRBJ2-5; possible D gene TRBD2, 6 bases. The better agreement between TRBJ2-7 and the DNA end casts doubt on the J call. Sequencing was performed on CD4+ or CD8+ T cells sorted from blood, taken in a trial of the OX40 agonist ivuxolimab. CDR3 DNA: TGTGCCAGCAGCTTAGTATTTAAAGTGGGAGGCCACTCCTACGAGCAGTACTTC. This gives the protein CASSLVFKVGGHSYEQYF.